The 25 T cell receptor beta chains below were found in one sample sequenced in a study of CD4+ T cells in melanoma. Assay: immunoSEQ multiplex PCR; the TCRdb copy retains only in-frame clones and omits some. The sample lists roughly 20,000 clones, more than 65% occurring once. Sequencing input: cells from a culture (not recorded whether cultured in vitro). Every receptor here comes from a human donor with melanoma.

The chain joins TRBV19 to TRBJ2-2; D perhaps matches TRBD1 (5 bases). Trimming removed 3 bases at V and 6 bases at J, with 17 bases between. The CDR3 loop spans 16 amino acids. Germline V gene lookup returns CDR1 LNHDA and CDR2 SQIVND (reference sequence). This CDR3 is CASSIPLDRLAGELFF. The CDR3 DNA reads TGTGCCAGTAGTATCCCATTAGACAGATTGGCCGGGGAGCTGTTTTTT.

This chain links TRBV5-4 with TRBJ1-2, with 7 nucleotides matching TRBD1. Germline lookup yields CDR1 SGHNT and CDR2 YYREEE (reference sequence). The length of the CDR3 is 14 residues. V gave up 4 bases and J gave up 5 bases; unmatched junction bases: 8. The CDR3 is CASSDQGGRYGYTF. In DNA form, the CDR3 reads TGTGCCAGCAGCGATCAGGGGGGGAGGTATGGCTACACCTTC.

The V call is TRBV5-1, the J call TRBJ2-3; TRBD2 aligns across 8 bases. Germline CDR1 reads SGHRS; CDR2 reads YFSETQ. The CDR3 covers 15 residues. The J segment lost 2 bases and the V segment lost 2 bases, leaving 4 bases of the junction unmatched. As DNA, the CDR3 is TGCGCCAGCAGCTTTGGTAGCGGGGACACAGATACGCAGTATTTT. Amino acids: CASSFGSGDTDTQYF.

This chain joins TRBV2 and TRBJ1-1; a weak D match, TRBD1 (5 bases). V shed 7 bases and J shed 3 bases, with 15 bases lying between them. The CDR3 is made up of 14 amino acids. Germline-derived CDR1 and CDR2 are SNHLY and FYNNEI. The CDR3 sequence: CASKDQGGHTEAFF. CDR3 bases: TGTGCCAGCAAAGACCAGGGTGGTCACACTGAAGCTTTCTTT.

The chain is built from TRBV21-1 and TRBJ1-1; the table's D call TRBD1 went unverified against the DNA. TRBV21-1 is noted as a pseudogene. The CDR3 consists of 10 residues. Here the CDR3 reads CASTQGSAFF. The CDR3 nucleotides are TGTGCCAGCACTCAGGGCTCGGCTTTCTTT.

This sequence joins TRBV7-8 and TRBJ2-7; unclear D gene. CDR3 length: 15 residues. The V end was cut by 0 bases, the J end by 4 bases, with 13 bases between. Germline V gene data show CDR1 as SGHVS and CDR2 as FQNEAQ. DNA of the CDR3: TGTGCCAGCAGCTTAGCCAAACGGTCTGGTTACGAGCAGTACTTC. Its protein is CASSLAKRSGYEQYF.

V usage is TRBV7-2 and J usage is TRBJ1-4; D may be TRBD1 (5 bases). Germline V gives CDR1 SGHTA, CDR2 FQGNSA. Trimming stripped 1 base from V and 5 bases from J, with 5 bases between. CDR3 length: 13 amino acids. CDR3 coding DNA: TGTGCCAGCAGCTTAGGGGGGAATGAAAAACTGTTTTTT. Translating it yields CASSLGGNEKLFF.

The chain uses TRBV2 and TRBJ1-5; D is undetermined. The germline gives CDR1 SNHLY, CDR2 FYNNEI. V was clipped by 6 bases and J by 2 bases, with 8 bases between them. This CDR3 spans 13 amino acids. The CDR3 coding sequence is TGTGCCAGCAGGGGTTGGGGCAATCAGCCCCAGCATTTT. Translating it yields CASRGWGNQPQHF. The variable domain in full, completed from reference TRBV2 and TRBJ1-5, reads EPEVTQTPSHQVTQMGQEVILRCVPISNHLYFYWYRQILGQKVEFLVSFYNNEISEKSEIFDDQFSVERPDGSNFTLKIRSTKLEDSAMYFCASRGWGNQPQHFGDGTRLSIL.

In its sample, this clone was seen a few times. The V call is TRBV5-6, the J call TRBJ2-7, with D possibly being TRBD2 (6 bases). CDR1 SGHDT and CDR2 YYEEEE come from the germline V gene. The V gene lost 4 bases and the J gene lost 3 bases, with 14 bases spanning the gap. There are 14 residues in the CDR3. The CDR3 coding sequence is TGTGCCAGCAGCGCGGGACCAGGGTACTACGAGCAGTACTTC. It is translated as CASSAGPGYYEQYF.

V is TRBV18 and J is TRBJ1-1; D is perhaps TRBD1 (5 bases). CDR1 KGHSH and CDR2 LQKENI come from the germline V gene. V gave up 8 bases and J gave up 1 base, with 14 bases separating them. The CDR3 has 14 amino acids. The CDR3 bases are TGTGCCAGCGCGACAGTTACAGGGAACACTGAAGCTTTCTTT. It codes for CASATVTGNTEAFF.

CDR3 sequence: CASSRRGNTEAFF. The DNA for the CDR3 is TGTGCCAGCAGCCGGCGGGGGAACACTGAAGCTTTCTTT. This rearrangement joins TRBV5-8 to TRBJ1-1, with D unclear. Trimming cost V 4 bases and J 1 base, with 8 bases left between them. This CDR3 is 13 amino acids long. The germline gives CDR1 SGHTS, CDR2 YDEGEE.

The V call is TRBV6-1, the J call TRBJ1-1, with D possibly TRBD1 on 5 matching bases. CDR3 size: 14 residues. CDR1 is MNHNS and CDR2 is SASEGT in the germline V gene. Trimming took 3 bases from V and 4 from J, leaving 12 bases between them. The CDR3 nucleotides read TGTGCCAGCAGTGAGCTTTGGAGGGGCACTGAAGCTTTCTTT. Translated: CASSELWRGTEAFF.

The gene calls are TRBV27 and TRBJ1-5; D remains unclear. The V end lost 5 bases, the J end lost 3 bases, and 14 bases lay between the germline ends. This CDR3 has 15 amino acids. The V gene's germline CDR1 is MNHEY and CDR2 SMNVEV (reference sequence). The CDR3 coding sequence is TGTGCCAGCAGTCCCACGGGCCGGTTCAATCAGCCCCAGCATTTT. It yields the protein CASSPTGRFNQPQHF.

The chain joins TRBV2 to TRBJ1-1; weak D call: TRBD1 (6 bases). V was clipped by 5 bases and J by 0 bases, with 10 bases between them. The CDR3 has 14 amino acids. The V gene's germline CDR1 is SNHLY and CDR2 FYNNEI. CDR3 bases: TGTGCCAGCAGTAGACAGGCTCTGAACACTGAAGCTTTCTTT. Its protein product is CASSRQALNTEAFF.

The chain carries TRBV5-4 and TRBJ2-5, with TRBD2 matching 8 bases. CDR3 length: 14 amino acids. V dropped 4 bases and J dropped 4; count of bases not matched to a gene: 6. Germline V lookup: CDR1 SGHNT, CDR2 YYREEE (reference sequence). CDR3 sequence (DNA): TGTGCCAGCAGCCTTAGCGGGGTCGGAGAGACCCAGTACTTC. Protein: CASSLSGVGETQYF.

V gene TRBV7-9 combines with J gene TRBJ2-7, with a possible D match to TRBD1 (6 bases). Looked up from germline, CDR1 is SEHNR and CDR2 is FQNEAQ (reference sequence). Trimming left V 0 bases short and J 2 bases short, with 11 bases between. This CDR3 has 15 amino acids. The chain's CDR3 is CASSLAPQGTYEQYF. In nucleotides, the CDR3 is TGTGCCAGCAGCTTAGCACCCCAGGGGACCTACGAGCAGTACTTC.

The CDR3, as DNA: TGTGCCAGCAGTGCTGGGGGCCCTGAAGCTTTCTTT. It codes for CASSAGGPEAFF. The V call is TRBV2, the J call TRBJ1-1; D is perhaps TRBD1 (6 bases). V was trimmed by 4 bases and J by 6 bases, leaving 9 bases between them. CDR1 and CDR2 from the germline V gene are SNHLY and FYNNEI. The CDR3 has 12 amino acids.

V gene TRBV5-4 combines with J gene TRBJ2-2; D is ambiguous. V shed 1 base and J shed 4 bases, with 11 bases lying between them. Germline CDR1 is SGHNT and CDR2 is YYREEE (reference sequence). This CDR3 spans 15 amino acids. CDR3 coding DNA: TGTGCCAGCAGCTTGCTGGGTCGGAGCACCGGGGAGCTGTTTTTT. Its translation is CASSLLGRSTGELFF.

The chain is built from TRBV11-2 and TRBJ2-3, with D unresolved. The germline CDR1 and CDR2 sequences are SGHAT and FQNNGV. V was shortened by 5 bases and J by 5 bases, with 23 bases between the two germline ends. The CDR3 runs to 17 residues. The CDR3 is CASSPRTEAKPGDTQYF. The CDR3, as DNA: TGTGCCAGCAGCCCTCGGACCGAGGCCAAACCCGGAGATACGCAGTATTTT.

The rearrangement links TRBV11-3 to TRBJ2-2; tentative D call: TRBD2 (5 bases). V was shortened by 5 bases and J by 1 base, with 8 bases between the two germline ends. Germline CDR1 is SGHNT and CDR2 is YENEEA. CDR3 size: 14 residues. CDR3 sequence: CASSARGNTGELFF. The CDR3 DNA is TGTGCCAGCAGCGCCCGGGGGAACACCGGGGAGCTGTTTTTT.

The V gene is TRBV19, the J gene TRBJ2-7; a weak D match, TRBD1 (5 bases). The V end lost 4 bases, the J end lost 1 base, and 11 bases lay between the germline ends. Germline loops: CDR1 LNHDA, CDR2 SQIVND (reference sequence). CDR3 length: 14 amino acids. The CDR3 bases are TGTGCCAGTAGTAGGTTCGGACATTCCTACGAGCAGTACTTC. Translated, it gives CASSRFGHSYEQYF.

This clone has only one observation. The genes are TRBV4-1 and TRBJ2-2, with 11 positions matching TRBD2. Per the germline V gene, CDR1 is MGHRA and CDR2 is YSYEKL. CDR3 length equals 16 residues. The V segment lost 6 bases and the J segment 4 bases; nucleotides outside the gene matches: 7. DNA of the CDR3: TGCGCCAGCAGGGTAGCGGGGGGGTTGATCACCGGGGAGCTGTTTTTT. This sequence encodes CASRVAGGLITGELFF.

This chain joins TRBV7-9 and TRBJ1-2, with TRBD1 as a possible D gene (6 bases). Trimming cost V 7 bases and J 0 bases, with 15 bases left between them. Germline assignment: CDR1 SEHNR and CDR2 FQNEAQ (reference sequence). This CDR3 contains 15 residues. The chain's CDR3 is CASTQGRGPNYGYTF. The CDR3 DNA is TGTGCCAGCACCCAAGGCAGGGGCCCTAACTATGGCTACACCTTC.

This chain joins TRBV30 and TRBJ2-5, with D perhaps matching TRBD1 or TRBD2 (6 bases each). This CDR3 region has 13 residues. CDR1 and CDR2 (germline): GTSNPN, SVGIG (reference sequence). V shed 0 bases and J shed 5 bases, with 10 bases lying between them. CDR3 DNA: TGTGCCTGGAGTGTTCGGGGGCGGGAGACCCAGTACTTC. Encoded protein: CAWSVRGRETQYF.

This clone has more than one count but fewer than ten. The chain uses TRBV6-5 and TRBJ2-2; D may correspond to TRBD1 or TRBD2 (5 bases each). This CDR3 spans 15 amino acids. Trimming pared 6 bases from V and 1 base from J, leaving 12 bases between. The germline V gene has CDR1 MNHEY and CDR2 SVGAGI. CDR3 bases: TGTGCCAGCAGGTCCTGGGGGAAGAACACCGGGGAGCTGTTTTTT. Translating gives CASRSWGKNTGELFF.